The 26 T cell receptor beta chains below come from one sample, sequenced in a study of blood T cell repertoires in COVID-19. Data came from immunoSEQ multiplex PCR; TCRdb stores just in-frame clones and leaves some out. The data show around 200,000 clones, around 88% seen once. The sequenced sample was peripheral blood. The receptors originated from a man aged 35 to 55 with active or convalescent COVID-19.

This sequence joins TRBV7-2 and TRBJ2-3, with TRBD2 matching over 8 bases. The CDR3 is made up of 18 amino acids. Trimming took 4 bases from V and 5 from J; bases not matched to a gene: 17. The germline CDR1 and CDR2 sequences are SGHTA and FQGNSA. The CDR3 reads CASSSIYSGTGVRDTQYF. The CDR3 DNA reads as TGTGCCAGCAGCTCAATCTATAGCGGGACGGGAGTGCGAGATACGCAGTATTTT.

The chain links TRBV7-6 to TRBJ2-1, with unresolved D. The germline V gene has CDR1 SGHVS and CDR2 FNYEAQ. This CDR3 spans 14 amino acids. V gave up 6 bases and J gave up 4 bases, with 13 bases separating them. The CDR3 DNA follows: TGTGCCAGCAGTCCTATTAACAGTTACAATGAGCAGTTCTTC. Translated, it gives CASSPINSYNEQFF.

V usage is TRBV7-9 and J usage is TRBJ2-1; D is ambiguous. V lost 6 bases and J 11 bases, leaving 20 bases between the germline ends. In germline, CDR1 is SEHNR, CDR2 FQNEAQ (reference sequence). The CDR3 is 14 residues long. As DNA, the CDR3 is TGTGCCAGCAGTTTAAGCCCCTCAGAGGATCAGCAGTTCTTC. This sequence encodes CASSLSPSEDQQFF.

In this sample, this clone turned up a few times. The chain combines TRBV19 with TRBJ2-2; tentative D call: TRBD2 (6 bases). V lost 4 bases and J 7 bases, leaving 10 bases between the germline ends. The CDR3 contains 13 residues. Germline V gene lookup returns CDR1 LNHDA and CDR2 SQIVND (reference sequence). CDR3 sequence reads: CASSNQGGGELFF. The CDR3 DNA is TGTGCCAGTAGTAATCAGGGAGGCGGGGAGCTGTTTTTT.

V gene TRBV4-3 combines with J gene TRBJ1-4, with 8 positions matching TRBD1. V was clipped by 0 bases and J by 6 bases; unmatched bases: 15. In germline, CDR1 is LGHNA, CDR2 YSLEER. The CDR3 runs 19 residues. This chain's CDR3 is CASSQDLLSGTGWDEKLFF. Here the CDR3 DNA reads TGCGCCAGCAGCCAAGATTTATTATCTGGGACAGGATGGGATGAAAAACTGTTTTTT.

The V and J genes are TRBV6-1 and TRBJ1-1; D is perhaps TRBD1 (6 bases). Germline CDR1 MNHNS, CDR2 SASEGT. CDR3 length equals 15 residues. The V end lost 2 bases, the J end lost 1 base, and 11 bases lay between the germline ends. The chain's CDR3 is CASSEFLGQNTEAFF. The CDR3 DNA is TGTGCCAGCAGTGAATTCTTGGGACAGAACACTGAAGCTTTCTTT.

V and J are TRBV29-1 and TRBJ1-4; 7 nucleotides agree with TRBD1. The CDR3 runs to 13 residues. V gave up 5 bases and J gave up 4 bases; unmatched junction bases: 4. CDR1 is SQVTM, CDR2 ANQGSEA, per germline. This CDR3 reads CSVQTGFNEKLFF. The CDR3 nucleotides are TGCAGCGTTCAGACAGGGTTTAATGAAAAACTGTTTTTT.

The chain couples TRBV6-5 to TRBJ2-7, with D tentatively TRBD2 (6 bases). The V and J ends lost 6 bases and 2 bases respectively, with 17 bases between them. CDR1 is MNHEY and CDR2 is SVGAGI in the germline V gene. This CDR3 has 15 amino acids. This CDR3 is CASSNSGTLPYEQYF. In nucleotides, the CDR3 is TGTGCCAGCAGCAACTCCGGGACTCTCCCCTACGAGCAGTACTTC.

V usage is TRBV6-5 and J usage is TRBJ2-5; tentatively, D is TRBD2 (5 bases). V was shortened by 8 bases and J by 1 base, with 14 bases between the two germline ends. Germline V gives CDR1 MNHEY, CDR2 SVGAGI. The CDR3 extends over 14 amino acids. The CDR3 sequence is CASRRGFFQETQYF. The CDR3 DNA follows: TGTGCCAGCCGAAGAGGGTTCTTCCAAGAGACCCAGTACTTC.

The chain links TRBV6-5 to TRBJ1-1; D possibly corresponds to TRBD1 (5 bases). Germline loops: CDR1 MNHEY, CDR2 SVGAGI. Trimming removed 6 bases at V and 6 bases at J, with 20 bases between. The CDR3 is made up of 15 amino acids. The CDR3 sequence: CASRGLWGMTSEAFF. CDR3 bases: TGTGCCAGCAGGGGACTGTGGGGCATGACATCTGAAGCTTTCTTT.

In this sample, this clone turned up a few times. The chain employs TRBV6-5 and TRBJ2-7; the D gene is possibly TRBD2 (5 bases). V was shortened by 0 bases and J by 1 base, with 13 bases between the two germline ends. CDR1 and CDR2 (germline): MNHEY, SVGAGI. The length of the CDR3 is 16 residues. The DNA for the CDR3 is TGTGCCAGCAGTTACTCAGGGCTAGCTGGGTCCTACGAGCAGTACTTC. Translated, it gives CASSYSGLAGSYEQYF.

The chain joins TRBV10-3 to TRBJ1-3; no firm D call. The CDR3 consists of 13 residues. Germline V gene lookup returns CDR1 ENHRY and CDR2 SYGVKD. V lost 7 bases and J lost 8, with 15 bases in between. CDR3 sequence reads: CAIKRSRRDTIYF. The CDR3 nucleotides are TGTGCCATCAAGCGGTCAAGGCGGGACACCATATATTTT.

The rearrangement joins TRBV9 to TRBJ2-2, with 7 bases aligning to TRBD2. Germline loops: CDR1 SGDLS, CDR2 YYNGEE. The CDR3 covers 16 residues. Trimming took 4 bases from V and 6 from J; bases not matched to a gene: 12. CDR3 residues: CASSPRGGSGPGELFF. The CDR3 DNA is TGTGCCAGCAGCCCCCGGGGAGGGTCGGGGCCCGGGGAGCTGTTTTTT.

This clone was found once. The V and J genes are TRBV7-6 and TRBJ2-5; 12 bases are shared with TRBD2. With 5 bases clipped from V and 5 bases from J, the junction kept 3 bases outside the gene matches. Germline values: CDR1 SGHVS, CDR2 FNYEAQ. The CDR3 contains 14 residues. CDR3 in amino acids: CASSRLAGVETQYF. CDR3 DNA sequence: TGTGCCAGCAGCCGACTAGCGGGGGTTGAGACCCAGTACTTC.

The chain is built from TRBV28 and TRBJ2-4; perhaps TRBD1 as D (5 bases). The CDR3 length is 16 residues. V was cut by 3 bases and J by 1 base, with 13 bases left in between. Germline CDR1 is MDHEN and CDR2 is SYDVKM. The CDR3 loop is CASSLWQGRAKNIQYF. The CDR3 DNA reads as TGTGCCAGCAGTTTGTGGCAGGGAAGGGCCAAAAACATTCAGTACTTC.

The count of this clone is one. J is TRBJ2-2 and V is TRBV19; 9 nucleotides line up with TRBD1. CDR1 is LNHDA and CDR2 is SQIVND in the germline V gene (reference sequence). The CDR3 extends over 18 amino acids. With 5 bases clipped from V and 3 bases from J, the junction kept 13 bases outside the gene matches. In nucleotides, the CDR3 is TGTGCCAGTAGTGGCCGGGACAGGGAACCGCGAGACACCGGGGAGCTGTTTTTT. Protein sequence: CASSGRDREPRDTGELFF.

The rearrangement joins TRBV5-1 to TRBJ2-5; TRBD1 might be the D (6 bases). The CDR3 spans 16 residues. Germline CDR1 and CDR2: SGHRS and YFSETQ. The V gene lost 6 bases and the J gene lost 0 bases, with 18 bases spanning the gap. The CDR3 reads CASTLQGRGYQETQYF. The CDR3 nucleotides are TGCGCCAGCACCCTACAGGGCCGAGGGTACCAAGAGACCCAGTACTTC. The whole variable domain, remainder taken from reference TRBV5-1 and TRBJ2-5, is KAGVTQTPRYLIKTRGQQVTLSCSPISGHRSVSWYQQTPGQGLQFLFEYFSETQRNKGNFPGRFSGRQFSNSRSEMNVSTLELGDSALYLCASTLQGRGYQETQYFGPGTRLLVL.

CDR3 nucleotide sequence: TGTGCCAGCAGCTTCCAGGAGAACACTGAAGCTTTCTTT. The encoded protein is CASSFQENTEAFF. The J gene is TRBJ1-1, the V gene TRBV7-9; unclear D gene. V lost 3 bases and J 1 base, leaving 6 bases between the germline ends. This CDR3 is 13 amino acids long. The germline gives CDR1 SEHNR, CDR2 FQNEAQ (reference sequence). The full variable domain, its missing parts supplied by reference TRBV7-9 and TRBJ1-1, is DTGVSQNPRHKITKRGQNVTFRCDPISEHNRLYWYRQTLGQGPEFLTYFQNEAQLEKSRLLSDRFSAERPKGSFSTLEIQRTEQGDSAMYLCASSFQENTEAFFGQGTRLTVV.

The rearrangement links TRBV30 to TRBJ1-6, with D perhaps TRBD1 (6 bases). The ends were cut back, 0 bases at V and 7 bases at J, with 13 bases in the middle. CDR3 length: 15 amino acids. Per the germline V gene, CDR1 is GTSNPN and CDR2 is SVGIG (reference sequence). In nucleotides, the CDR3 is TGTGCCTGGAGTGTTGGGGGGGGCCGAAATTCACCCCTCCACTTT. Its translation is CAWSVGGGRNSPLHF.

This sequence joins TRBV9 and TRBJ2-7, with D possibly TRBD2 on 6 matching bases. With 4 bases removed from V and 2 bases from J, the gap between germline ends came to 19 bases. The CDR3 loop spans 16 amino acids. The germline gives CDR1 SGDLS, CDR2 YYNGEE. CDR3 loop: CASSRTGTQRAYEQYF. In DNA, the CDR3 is TGTGCCAGCAGCAGAACCGGGACTCAAAGGGCCTACGAGCAGTACTTC.

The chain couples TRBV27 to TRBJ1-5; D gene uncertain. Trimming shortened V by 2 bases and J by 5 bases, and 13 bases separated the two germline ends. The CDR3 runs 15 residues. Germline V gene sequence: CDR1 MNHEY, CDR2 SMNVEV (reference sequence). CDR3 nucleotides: TGTGCCAGCAGTTTAGGTGGAGGGAACCATCAGCCCCAGCATTTT. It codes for CASSLGGGNHQPQHF.

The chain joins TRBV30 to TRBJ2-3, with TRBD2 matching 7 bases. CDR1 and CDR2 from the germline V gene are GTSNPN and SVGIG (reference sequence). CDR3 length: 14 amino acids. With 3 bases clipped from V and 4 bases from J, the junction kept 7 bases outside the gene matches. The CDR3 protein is CAWSKRDKPDTQYF. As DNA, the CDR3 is TGTGCCTGGAGCAAGCGGGATAAACCAGATACGCAGTATTTT.

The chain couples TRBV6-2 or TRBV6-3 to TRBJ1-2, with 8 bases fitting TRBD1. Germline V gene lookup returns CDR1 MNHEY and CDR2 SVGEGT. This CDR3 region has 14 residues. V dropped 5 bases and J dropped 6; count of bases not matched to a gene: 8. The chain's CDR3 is CASSTGGHLHGYTF. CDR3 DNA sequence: TGTGCCAGCAGTACAGGGGGACACCTCCATGGCTACACCTTC.

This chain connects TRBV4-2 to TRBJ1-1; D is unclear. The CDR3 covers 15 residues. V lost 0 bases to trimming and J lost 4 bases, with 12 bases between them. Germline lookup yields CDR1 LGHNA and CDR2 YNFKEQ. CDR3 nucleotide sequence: TGTGCCAGCAGCCAAGATACAGTGGCGGGCACTGAAGCTTTCTTT. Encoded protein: CASSQDTVAGTEAFF.

The CDR3 coding sequence is TGTGCCAGGGAGGACGTCCGCTCCTACGAGCAGTACTTC. Translating gives CAREDVRSYEQYF. This rearrangement joins TRBV27 to TRBJ2-7; TRBD2 is a possible D gene (5 bases). Deletions cut 9 bases from V and 0 bases from J, with 12 bases between. This CDR3 contains 13 residues. CDR1 is MNHEY and CDR2 is SMNVEV in the germline V gene (reference sequence).

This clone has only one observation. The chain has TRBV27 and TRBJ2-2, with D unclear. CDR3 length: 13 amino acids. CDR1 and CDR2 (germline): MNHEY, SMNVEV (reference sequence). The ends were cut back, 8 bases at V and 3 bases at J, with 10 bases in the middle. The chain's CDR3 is CASPPGDTGELFF. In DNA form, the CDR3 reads TGTGCCAGCCCACCCGGAGACACCGGGGAGCTGTTTTTT.